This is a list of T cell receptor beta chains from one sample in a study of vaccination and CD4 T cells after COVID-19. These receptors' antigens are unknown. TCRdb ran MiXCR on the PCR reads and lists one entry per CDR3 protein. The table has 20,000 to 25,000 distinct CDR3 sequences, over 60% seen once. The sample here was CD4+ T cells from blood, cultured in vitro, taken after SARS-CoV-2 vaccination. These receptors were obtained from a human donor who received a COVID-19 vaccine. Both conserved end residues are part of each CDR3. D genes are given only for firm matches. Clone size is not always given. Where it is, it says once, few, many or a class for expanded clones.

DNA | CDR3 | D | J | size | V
TGTGCCACCAGTGATCCCCCAGGGGGCAGTGAAAAACTGTTTTTT | CATSDPPGGSEKLFF | TRBD1 | TRBJ1-4 | few | TRBV24-1
TGTGCCAGCAGTCGCAGGACAGCGCAGACGCAGTATTTT | CASSRRTAQTQYF | NA | TRBJ2-3 | NA | TRBV5-4
TGTGCCAGTAGTCCCACCCCAAATGCAGATACGCAGTATTTT | CASSPTPNADTQYF | NA | TRBJ2-3 | NA | TRBV19
TGTGCCAGCAGTTACTCGAATGCGGGGGGGGGCGAGCAGTACTTC | CASSYSNAGGGEQYF | TRBD2 | TRBJ2-7 | once | TRBV6-5
TGTGCCAGCAGTTACTCGGGGACAGACTCTGGAAACACCATATATTTT | CASSYSGTDSGNTIYF | TRBD1 | TRBJ1-3 | few | TRBV6-5
TGTGCCAGCACCCTAACCGGGGGGGCCGTCACCGGGGAGCTGTTTTTT | CASTLTGGAVTGELFF | TRBD2 | TRBJ2-2 | NA | TRBV27
TGTGCCAGCAGGAGGGACGGAAATCAGCCCCAGCATTTT | CASRRDGNQPQHF | NA | TRBJ1-5 | few | TRBV2
TGCAGTGCAATGGGACTACCGAACACCGGGGAGCTGTTTTTT | CSAMGLPNTGELFF | TRBD2 | TRBJ2-2 | NA | TRBV20-1
TGTGCCAGCAGCCAAGGCCCTGCGGGACAGGGTCCGAACGCCTACAATGAGCAGTTCTTC | CASSQGPAGQGPNAYNEQFF | TRBD1 | TRBJ2-1 | NA | TRBV14
TGTGCCAGCAGGGGGGGCTCCTACAATGAGCAGTTCTTC | CASRGGSYNEQFF | NA | TRBJ2-1 | NA | TRBV27
TGTGCCAGCAGCGTATCTTGGGGGACGGACACTGAAGCTTTCTTT | CASSVSWGTDTEAFF | NA | TRBJ1-1 | NA | TRBV7-2
TGTGCCAGCAGCTTAGCGACGACAGCGGGGGGGCCGAGAGAGACCCAGTACTTC | CASSLATTAGGPRETQYF | TRBD2 | TRBJ2-5 | NA | TRBV7-8
TGTGCCTGGAGTGGACTAAGCACCGGGGAGCTGTTTTTT | CAWSGLSTGELFF | NA | TRBJ2-2 | few | TRBV30
TGTGCCAGCAGCGAGGGCTCGCGGGCCGGGGAGCTGTTTTTT | CASSEGSRAGELFF | NA | TRBJ2-2 | NA | TRBV5-4
TGTGCCAGCAGCAAATCGTATCAGGGGGGCGCAGAGACCCAGTACTTC | CASSKSYQGGAETQYF | NA | TRBJ2-5 | few | TRBV21-1
TGTGCCAGCAGTGAACACCGGGACGGCTCACCCCTCCACTTT | CASSEHRDGSPLHF | NA | TRBJ1-6 | NA | TRBV6-1
TGTGCCAGCAGGGGGGACAGGGGAGGAGGCTACACCTTC | CASRGDRGGGYTF | TRBD1 | TRBJ1-2 | NA | TRBV2
TGTGCCAGCAGCGACAGGGGGTTCTACGAGCAGTACTTC | CASSDRGFYEQYF | TRBD1 | TRBJ2-7 | few | TRBV6-1
TGCAGTGCCAGAGTTTGGGGGGCCAACACAGATACGCAGTATTTT | CSARVWGANTDTQYF | NA | TRBJ2-3 | NA | TRBV20-1
TGTGCCAGCAGCTTATCTATGGACTATGGCTACACCTTC | CASSLSMDYGYTF | NA | TRBJ1-2 | few | TRBV7-2
TGTGCCACCAGTGACCCCAGGTCTAATACGGCGGGGGGCCATTTGGGCCAGTACTTC | CATSDPRSNTAGGHLGQYF | TRBD2 | TRBJ2-5 | NA | TRBV24-1
TGCGCCAGCAGTCAAAACTTCAGGGCCACCATTGTTGATTCACCCCTCCACTTT | CASSQNFRATIVDSPLHF | NA | TRBJ1-6 | NA | TRBV23-1
TGCGCCAGCAGCTTAACTACAGGGGCCCGTTACAATGAGCAGTTCTTC | CASSLTTGARYNEQFF | TRBD1 | TRBJ2-1 | few | TRBV5-1
TGTGCCAGCAGCTTTTTAGCGGGGGCCGGGGAGACCCAGTACTTC | CASSFLAGAGETQYF | TRBD2 | TRBJ2-5 | NA | TRBV11-2
TGTGCCACCAGTGACTGGGACACTGAAGCTTTCTTT | CATSDWDTEAFF | NA | TRBJ1-1 | NA | TRBV24-1
TGCGCCAGCAGCTTACACGGAAGAGACACTGAAGCTTTCTTT | CASSLHGRDTEAFF | NA | TRBJ1-1 | NA | TRBV5-1
TGTGCCAGCATTGGGGGAGGGGTCGGCTACACCTTC | CASIGGGVGYTF | NA | TRBJ1-2 | NA | TRBV25-1
TGTGCCAGCAGCAAGGGACTATCCCCCGGGGTTTCCTACGAGCAGTACTTC | CASSKGLSPGVSYEQYF | TRBD2 | TRBJ2-7 | NA | TRBV7-9
TGTGCCAGCACCCTAAGCGGGGGGCCCACAGATACGCAGTATTTT | CASTLSGGPTDTQYF | TRBD2 | TRBJ2-3 | NA | TRBV7-3
TGTGCCAGCAGACGACAGGGGGCGGCTAATGAAAAACTGTTTTTT | CASRRQGAANEKLFF | TRBD1 | TRBJ1-4 | NA | TRBV6-1
TGTGCCAGCAGCCCGATGGGGGGGTTGTCTTTTAGCTACACCTTC | CASSPMGGLSFSYTF | NA | TRBJ1-2 | few | TRBV5-6
TGTGCCAGCACTGGGACCGGTAATTCACCCCTCCACTTT | CASTGTGNSPLHF | NA | TRBJ1-6 | NA | TRBV7-9
TGTGCCAGCGAAATCTCGGGGCAGGGAAGTTATGGCTACACCTTC | CASEISGQGSYGYTF | NA | TRBJ1-2 | NA | TRBV28
TGTGCCAGCAGCCCCGGGGTGGGGGCGTACAATGAGCAGTTCTTC | CASSPGVGAYNEQFF | NA | TRBJ2-1 | NA | TRBV7-6
TGTGCCAGCAGCTCGACAGGGGGAGCTGGGGCCAACGTCCTGACTTTC | CASSSTGGAGANVLTF | TRBD1 | TRBJ2-6 | NA | TRBV2
TGCAGCGTTGGGGCTTCCAATCAGCCCCAGCATTTT | CSVGASNQPQHF | NA | TRBJ1-5 | few | TRBV29-1